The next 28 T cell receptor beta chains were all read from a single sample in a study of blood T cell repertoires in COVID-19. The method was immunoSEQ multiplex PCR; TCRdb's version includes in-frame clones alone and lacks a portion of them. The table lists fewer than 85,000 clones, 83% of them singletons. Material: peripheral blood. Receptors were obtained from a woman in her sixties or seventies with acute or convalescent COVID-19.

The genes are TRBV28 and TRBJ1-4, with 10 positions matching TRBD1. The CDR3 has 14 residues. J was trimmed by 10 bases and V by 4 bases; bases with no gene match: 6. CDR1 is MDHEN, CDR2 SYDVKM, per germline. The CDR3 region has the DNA TGTGCCAGCAGTTCCGGGACAGGGGAGGGAAAACTGTTTTTT. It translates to CASSSGTGEGKLFF.

In DNA form, the CDR3 reads TGCAGCGTTGCCAGGGAGAACACTGAAGCTTTCTTT. It is translated as CSVARENTEAFF. This chain joins TRBV29-1 and TRBJ1-1, with D perhaps TRBD1 (5 bases). Looked up from germline, CDR1 is SQVTM and CDR2 is ANQGSEA. CDR3 length equals 12 residues. Trimming removed 4 bases from V and 1 base from J, with 7 bases in between.

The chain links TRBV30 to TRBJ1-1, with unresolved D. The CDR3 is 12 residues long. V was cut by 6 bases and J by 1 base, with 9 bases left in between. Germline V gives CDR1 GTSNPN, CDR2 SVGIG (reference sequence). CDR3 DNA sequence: TGTGCCTGCCCTCGAGGGAACACTGAAGCTTTCTTT. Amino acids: CACPRGNTEAFF.

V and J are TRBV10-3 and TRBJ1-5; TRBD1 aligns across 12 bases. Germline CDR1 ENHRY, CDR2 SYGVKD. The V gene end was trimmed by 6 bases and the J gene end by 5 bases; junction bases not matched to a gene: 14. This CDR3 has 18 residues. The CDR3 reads CAISPASGQGAVDQPQHF. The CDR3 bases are TGTGCCATCAGCCCAGCCTCGGGACAGGGGGCCGTGGATCAGCCCCAGCATTTT.

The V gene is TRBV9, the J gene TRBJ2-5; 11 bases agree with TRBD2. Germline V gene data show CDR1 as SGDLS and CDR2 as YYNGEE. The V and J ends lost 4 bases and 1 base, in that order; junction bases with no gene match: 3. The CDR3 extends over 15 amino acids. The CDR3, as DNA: TGTGCCAGCAGCCTAGCGGGAGGTTTCCAAGAGACCCAGTACTTC. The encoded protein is CASSLAGGFQETQYF.

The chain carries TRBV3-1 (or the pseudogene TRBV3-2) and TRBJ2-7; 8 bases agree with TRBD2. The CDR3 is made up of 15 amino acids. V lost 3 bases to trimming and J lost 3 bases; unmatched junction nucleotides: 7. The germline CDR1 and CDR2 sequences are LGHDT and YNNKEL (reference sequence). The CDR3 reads CASSQAGGGGYEQYF. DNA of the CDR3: TGTGCCAGCAGCCAGGCGGGGGGAGGAGGCTACGAGCAGTACTTC.

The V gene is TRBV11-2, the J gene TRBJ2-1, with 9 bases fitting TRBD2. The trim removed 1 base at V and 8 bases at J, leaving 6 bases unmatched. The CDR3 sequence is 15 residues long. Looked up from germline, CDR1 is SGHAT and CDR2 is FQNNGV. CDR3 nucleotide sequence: TGTGCCAGCAGCTTAGTCCCTAGCGGGACGCATGAGCAGTTCTTC. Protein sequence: CASSLVPSGTHEQFF.

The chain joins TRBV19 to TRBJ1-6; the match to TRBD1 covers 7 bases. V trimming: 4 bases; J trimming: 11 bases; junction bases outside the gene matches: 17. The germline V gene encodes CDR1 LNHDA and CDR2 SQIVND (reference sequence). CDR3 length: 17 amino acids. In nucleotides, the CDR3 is TGTGCCAGTAGTAGGGGTACCCTAACAGGGGATAGAACACCCCTCCACTTT. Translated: CASSRGTLTGDRTPLHF.

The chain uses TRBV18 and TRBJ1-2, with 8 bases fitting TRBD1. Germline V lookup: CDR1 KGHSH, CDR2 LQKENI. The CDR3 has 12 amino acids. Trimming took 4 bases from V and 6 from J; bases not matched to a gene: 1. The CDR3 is CASSQQGDGYTF. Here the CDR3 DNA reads TGTGCCAGCTCACAACAGGGGGATGGCTACACCTTC.

In nucleotides, the CDR3 is TGTGCCAGCAGCTTAGTGGGAGGGGCTGAAGCTTTCTTT. This gives the protein CASSLVGGAEAFF. V is TRBV11-3 and J is TRBJ1-1, with D perhaps TRBD1 (5 bases). The germline gives CDR1 SGHNT, CDR2 YENEEA. Trimming took 1 base from V and 6 from J, leaving 9 bases between them. There are 13 residues in the CDR3.

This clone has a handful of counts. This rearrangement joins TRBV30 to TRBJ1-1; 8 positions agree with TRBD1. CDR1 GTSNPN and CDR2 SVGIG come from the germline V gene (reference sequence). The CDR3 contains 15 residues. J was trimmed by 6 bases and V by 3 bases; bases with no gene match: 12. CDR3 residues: CAWRAYDRGVAEAFF. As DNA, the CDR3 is TGTGCCTGGAGGGCTTATGACAGGGGTGTCGCTGAAGCTTTCTTT.

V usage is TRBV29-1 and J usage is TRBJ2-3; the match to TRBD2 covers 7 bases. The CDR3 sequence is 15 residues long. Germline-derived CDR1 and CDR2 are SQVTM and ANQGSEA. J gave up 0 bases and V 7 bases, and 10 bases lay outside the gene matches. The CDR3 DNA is TGCAGCGGGGGCGGGAGTGAGACTAGCACAGATACGCAGTATTTT. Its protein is CSGGGSETSTDTQYF.

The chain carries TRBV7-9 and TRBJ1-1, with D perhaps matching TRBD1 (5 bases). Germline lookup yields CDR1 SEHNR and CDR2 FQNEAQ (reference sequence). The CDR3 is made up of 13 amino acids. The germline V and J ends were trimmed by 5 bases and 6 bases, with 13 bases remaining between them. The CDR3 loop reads CASSDPRAPEAFF. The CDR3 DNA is TGTGCCAGCAGCGACCCCAGGGCCCCTGAAGCTTTCTTT.

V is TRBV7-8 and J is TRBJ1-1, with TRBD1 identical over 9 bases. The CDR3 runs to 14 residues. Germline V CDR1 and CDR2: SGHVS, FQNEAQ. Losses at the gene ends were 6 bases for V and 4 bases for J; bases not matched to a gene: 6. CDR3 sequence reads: CASRGQGLRTEAFF. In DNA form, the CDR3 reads TGTGCCAGCAGGGGACAGGGCCTTCGCACTGAAGCTTTCTTT.

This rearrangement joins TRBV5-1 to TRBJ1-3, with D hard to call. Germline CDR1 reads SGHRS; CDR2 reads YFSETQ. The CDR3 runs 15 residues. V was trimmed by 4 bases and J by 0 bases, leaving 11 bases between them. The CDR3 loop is CASSPHTFSGNTIYF. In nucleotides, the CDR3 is TGCGCCAGCAGCCCCCACACCTTCTCTGGAAACACCATATATTTT.

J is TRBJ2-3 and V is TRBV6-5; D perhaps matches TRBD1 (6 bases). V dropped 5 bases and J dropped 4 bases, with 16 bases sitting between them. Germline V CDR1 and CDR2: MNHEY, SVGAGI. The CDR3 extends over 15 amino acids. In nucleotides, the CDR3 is TGTGCCAGCAGTCTAGCTCGGACAGTCTCAGATACGCAGTATTTT. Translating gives CASSLARTVSDTQYF.

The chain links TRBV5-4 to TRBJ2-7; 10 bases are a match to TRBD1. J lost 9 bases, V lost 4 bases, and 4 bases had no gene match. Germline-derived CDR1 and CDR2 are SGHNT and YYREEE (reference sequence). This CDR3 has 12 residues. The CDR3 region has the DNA TGTGCCAGCAGCCGACAGGGGGCGGCGCAGTACTTC. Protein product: CASSRQGAAQYF.

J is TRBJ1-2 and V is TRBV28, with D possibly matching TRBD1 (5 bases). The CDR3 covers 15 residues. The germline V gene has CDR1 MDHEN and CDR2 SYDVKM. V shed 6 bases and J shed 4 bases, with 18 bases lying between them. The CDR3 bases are TGTGCCAGCAGCGTCCCGGACCCGGGGGGCTATGGCTACACCTTC. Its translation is CASSVPDPGGYGYTF.

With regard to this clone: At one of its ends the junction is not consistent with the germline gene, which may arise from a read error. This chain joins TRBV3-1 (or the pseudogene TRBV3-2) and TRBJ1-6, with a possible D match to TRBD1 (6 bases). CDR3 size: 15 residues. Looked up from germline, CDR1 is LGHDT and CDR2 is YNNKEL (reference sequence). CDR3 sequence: CASSRDRRQGSLLHF. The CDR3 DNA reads TGTGCCAGCAGCCGAGACAGGAGGCAAGGCTCACTCCTCCACTTT.

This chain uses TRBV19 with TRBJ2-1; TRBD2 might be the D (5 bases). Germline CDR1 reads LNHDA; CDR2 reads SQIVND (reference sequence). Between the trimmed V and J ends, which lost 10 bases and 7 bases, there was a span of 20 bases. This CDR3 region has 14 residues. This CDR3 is CATVFGGQENEQFF. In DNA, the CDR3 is TGTGCCACCGTCTTTGGAGGCCAAGAGAATGAGCAGTTCTTC.

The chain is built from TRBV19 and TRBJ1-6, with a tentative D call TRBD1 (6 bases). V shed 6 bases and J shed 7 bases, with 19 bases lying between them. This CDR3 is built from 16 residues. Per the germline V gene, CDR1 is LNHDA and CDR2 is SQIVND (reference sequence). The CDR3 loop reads CASSTGTRSQNSPLHF. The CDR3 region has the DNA TGTGCCAGTAGCACCGGGACACGCTCCCAAAATTCACCCCTCCACTTT.

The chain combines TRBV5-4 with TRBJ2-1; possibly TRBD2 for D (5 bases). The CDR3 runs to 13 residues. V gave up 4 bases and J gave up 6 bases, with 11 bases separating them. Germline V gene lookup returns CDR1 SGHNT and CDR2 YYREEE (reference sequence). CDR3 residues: CASSPTRPNEQFF. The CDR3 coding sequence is TGTGCCAGCAGCCCCACTAGGCCCAATGAGCAGTTCTTC. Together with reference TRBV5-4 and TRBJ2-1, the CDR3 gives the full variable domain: ETGVTQSPTHLIKTRGQQVTLRCSSQSGHNTVSWYQQALGQGPQFIFQYYREEENGRGNFPPRFSGLQFPNYSSELNVNALELDDSALYLCASSPTRPNEQFFGPGTRLTVL.

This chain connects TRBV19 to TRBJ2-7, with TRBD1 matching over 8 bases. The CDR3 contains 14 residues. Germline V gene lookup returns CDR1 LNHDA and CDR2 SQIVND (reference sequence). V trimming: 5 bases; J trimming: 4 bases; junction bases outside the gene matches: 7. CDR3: CASSDRGDAYEQYF. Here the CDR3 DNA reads TGTGCCAGTAGTGACAGGGGAGATGCGTACGAGCAGTACTTC.

DNA for the CDR3: TGTGCCAGCAGCCAAGGCCAGCGGGGCATTGTTACGCAGTATTTT. Translating gives CASSQGQRGIVTQYF. The chain employs TRBV5-6 and TRBJ2-3, with 7 bases fitting TRBD2. The CDR3 spans 15 residues. The germline V gene has CDR1 SGHDT and CDR2 YYEEEE. Trimming removed 4 bases from V and 8 bases from J; junction bases left unmatched: 13.

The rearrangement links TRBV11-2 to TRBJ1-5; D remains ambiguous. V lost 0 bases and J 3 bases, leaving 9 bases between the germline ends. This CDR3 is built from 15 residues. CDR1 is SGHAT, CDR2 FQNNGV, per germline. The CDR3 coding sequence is TGTGCCAGCAGCTTAGATGGCAGATACAATCAGCCCCAGCATTTT. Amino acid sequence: CASSLDGRYNQPQHF. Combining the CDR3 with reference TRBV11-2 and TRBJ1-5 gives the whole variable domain EAGVAQSPRYKIIEKRQSVAFWCNPISGHATLYWYQQILGQGPKLLIQFQNNGVVDDSQLPKDRFSAERLKGVDSTLKIQPAKLEDSAVYLCASSLDGRYNQPQHFGDGTRLSIL.

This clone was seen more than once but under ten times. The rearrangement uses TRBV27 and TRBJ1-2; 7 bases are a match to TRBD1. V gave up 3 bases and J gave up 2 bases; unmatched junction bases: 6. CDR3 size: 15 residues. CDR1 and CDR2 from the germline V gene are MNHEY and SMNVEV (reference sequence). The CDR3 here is CASSFSDRANYGYTF. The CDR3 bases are TGTGCCAGCAGTTTTTCTGACAGGGCGAACTATGGCTACACCTTC.

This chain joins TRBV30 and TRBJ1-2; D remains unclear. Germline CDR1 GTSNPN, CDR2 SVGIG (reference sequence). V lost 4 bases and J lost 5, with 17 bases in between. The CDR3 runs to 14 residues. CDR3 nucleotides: TGTGCCTGGACCCCCACTTCCCTCCATTATGGCTACACCTTC. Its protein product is CAWTPTSLHYGYTF.

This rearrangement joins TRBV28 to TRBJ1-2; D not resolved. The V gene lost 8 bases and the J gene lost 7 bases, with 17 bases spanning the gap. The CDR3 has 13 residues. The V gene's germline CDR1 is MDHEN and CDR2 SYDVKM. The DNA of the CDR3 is TGTGCCAGCGCGTCAATCCGGGTGGTTGGCTACACCTTC. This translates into CASASIRVVGYTF.